This T cell receptor beta chain was profiled in a study of blood T cell repertoires in COVID-19 (TCRdb year 2020). With respect to the entire study: The collaborator samples originated in the United States, Italy and Spain and spanned the acute and convalescent phases of COVID-19. Samples were obtained from the ongoing ImmuneRACE study (first 160 participants) and from 1,254 subjects provided by 6 global collaborators. The material from the prospective study consisted of cDNA or gDNA derived from T cells, B-cell-depleted T cells, or PBMCs. A de-identified subject ID, COVID-19 status, age in years and sex were almost always included in the sample metadata. The repertoires were released in a freely available public database intended as a resource for research on the immune response to SARS-CoV-2. Subjects who had been exposed to COVID-19, were actively infected with it, or had recovered from it provided the deeply sampled blood TCRbeta repertoires that made up the dataset. Where HLA class I and class II types were available, the types were taken from metadata supplied by the sample provider, not from assay-based typing.

As regards this clone: What antigen it recognizes has not been identified. One base away there is no much larger clone; base qualities are not given.

TCRbeta CDR3 regions were amplified from genomic DNA using the immunoSEQ Assay, a bias-controlled multiplex PCR. On the study's bioinformatics: Nucleated cell counts per sample were estimated from amplification of reference gene primers within the assay. To quantify the absolute abundance of each unique TCRbeta CDR3 rearrangement, sequence reads were collapsed and filtered. Productive Simpson clonality was computed per sample as the square root of Simpson's diversity index over productive rearrangements. Entries here come from immuneACCESS through TCRdb and include only in-frame sequences with V and J called. Some clones fail to appear in such tables; in the studies checked, an unresolved V gene covers under half of the shortfall, and the cause of the remainder is unknown. Clonal size and the V and J genes are those of that table, whereas D and trimming came from the DNA. This sample has about 110,000 clones in its table, and more than 70% of those were observed once. In total, the top ten clones hold 6.8% of the sample.

The CDR3 goes from the cysteine to the phenylalanine over 12 residues. Kept here is only the CDR3 DNA, which spans 36 bases and is read in frame from base 1. The trim is 4 bases for V and 8 bases for J, with a gap of 9 bases between the germline ends. Based on the germline V gene, the CDR1 and CDR2 sequences are MGHRA and YSYEKL. Whole blood was collected in K2EDTA tubes by collaborating institutions according to the institutions' own protocols. Collaborator samples were shipped for TCRbeta analysis as frozen whole blood, isolated PBMCs, or DNA extracted from either sample type. Broader findings and caveats from the paper: The quantity of clinical and demographic metadata differed by source and by participant and was supplied without curation.

This TCR came from a man in his forties or fifties with active or convalescent COVID-19. The source material was peripheral blood. The chain is assembled from TRBV4-1 and TRBJ2-1, with no confident D gene call. CDR3 loop: CASSLTVDEQFF. The DNA sequence is as follows: TGCGCCAGCAGCCTCACAGTGGATGAGCAGTTCTTC.